This TCR beta chain came from a study of human CD8 memory T cell subsets (dated by TCRdb to about 2020). At the level of the whole study: TCRbeta repertoires of stem-like (TSTEM), progenitor exhausted-like (TPEX) and effector memory CD8+ T cell subsets were compared to assess their clonal relationships. Six donors each provided TSTEM, TPEX and effector memory subsets, and TCRbeta repertoires were obtained from all six. Overall study outcomes, separate from this receptor: Based on Chao1 estimates, TSTEM subsets appeared to have greater repertoire diversity than TPEX subsets, which could potentially reflect a broader range of specificities. Normalized Shannon-Wiener diversity was similarly high in TSTEM and TPEX subsets, while effector memory subsets were less diverse by comparison. Although both stem-like subsets shared clonotypes with effector memory cells, the overlap between TSTEM and TPEX repertoires was minimal, suggesting distinct antigen spectra for the TSTEM and TPEX subsets. Only TCRbeta chains were sequenced, and the repertoire comparisons were based on about 6 donors and tested using paired t-tests with Bonferroni correction.

Peripheral blood mononuclear cells were isolated from healthy donor buffy coats by density gradient separation. Negative magnetic separation using EasySep or MojoSort CD8+ T cell isolation kits was how the study enriched total CD8+ T cells. For each subset, total RNA was extracted using an RNeasy Mini Kit from duplicate vials of under 160,000 sorted CD8+ T cells. PBMCs were used either fresh or after cryopreservation in fetal bovine serum containing roughly 10% DMSO. CD8+ T cell subsets were sorted to purity by fluorescence-activated cell sorting on a FACSAria III. A Human TCR Profiling Kit was used to prepare UMI-labeled 5' RACE TCRbeta libraries. Every TCRbeta library was prepared in parallel with an identical number of PCR cycles. In the source study's methods: Each TCRbeta library contained between about 2,900 and 18,000 functional CDR3beta clonotypes. UMI extraction and consensus assembly used MIGEC 1.2.9, requiring at least three reads per UMI. MiXCR 3.0.3 was used to extract the in-frame CDR3beta repertoires. Each sample was downsampled to 42,000 randomly selected UMIs before diversity metrics were computed in VDJtools 1.2.1. For each sample pair, the repertoire overlap metrics D, R and F2 were calculated in VDJtools using the top 3,000 clones. Each entry corresponds to one CDR3 protein sequence from reads that TCRdb reprocessed, and DNA is not given. TCRdb, rather than the study authors, made the V and J calls. The table of this sample itemizes 8,500 to 10,000 distinct CDR3 sequences. The ten largest account for roughly 22% of the sample.

CDR1 and CDR2 are read off the germline V gene (reference sequence) as DFQATT and SNEGSKA. The CDR3 sequence holds 14 residues, the cysteine and phenylalanine included. The DNA is not on file. Of note for this clonotype: The antigen it binds to is not known.

This sequence originates from a human donor in good health. The chain was built from TRBV20-1 and TRBJ2-7; TCRdb's assignment of TRBD2 cannot be checked, as there is no DNA. Sequencing was performed on CD8+ T cells from PBMCs. The CDR3 protein is CSARDSGRGYEQYF.